These T cell receptor beta chains were read from a single sample in a study of shared clonotypes between healthy human individuals. Clones were read by immunoSEQ multiplex PCR, and TCRdb kept only the in-frame ones, dropping some. This sample has about 1 million clones; 70% to 80% occur once, and the top ten carry approximately 1.5%. Sequencing used memory CD4+ T cells sorted from blood. These TCRs come from a man between 18 and 29 years old in good health. Both conserved end residues are part of each CDR3. The D gene is left open where the match is weak. The size field is filled for only some rows; it gives once, few, many or a size class.

j_call v_call clone_size d_call cdr3_aa cdr3_nt
TRBJ2-3 TRBV30 few TRBD2 CAWSVKRGATDTQYF TGTGCCTGGAGTGTAAAGCGGGGGGCCACAGATACGCAGTATTTT
TRBJ1-4 TRBV6-5 few NA CASSPQVPSNEKLFF TGTGCCAGCAGTCCTCAGGTGCCCTCGAATGAAAAACTGTTTTTT
TRBJ2-5 TRBV6-1 NA NA CASSERQVETQYF TGTGCCAGCAGTGAACGACAGGTGGAGACCCAGTACTTC
TRBJ1-1 TRBV4-3 NA NA CASSQERGGSTEAFF TGCGCCAGCAGCCAAGAACGGGGCGGGAGCACTGAAGCTTTCTTT
TRBJ2-3 TRBV10-3 NA NA CAISGGAGWTDTQYF TGTGCCATCAGTGGGGGCGCGGGGTGGACAGATACGCAGTATTTT
TRBJ2-3 TRBV25-1 few NA CASSEYAGSTDTQYF TGTGCCAGCAGTGAATACGCTGGCAGCACAGATACGCAGTATTTT
TRBJ2-7 TRBV9 once TRBD1 CASSPQGESSYEQYF TGTGCCAGCAGCCCCCAGGGGGAGAGCTCCTACGAGCAGTACTTC
TRBJ2-1 TRBV27 NA NA CASSLLTGNEQFF TGTGCCAGCAGTCTTTTAACGGGAAATGAGCAGTTCTTC
TRBJ2-7 TRBV6-1 NA NA CASSEALLLGLLEPYEQYF TGTGCCAGCAGTGAAGCGCTTCTGTTAGGCCTGCTGGAACCCTACGAGCAGTACTTC
TRBJ1-3 TRBV6-1 NA NA CASLYSPVNTIYF TGTGCCAGCCTTTATTCCCCCGTAAACACCATATATTTT
TRBJ2-7 TRBV6-1 NA NA CASSGVSYEQYF TGTGCCAGCAGTGGCGTATCCTACGAGCAGTACTTC
TRBJ1-6 TRBV5-8 NA TRBD1 CASSLGQGQKSPLHF TGTGCCAGCAGCTTGGGACAGGGGCAGAAATCACCCCTCCACTTT
TRBJ2-7 TRBV5-1 few NA CASSRESSYEQYF TGCGCCAGCAGCAGGGAGAGTTCCTACGAGCAGTACTTC
TRBJ2-2 TRBV2 NA TRBD2 CASRAGVGTGELFF TGTGCCTCCCGAGCGGGAGTGGGCACCGGGGAGCTGTTTTTT
TRBJ2-2 TRBV6-5 NA NA CASSYSIENTGELFF TGTGCCAGCAGTTACTCGATTGAGAACACCGGGGAGCTGTTTTTT
TRBJ2-3 TRBV6-5 NA TRBD1 CASSTGTGKTDTQYF TGTGCCAGCAGTACCGGGACAGGTAAAACAGATACGCAGTATTTT
TRBJ1-6 TRBV11-2 few NA CASSLERNSPLHF TGTGCCAGCAGCTTAGAGCGGAATTCACCCCTCCACTTT
TRBJ1-1 TRBV16 NA TRBD1 CASSQSGTAAFF TGTGCCAGCAGCCAATCAGGGACAGCAGCTTTCTTT
TRBJ2-2 TRBV5-5 NA TRBD2 CASSLGLAAGELFF TGTGCCAGCAGCTTGGGACTAGCGGCCGGGGAGCTGTTTTTT
TRBJ1-4 TRBV7-2 NA TRBD1 CASSMTDRHNEKLFF TGTGCCAGCAGCATGACGGACAGGCATAATGAAAAACTGTTTTTT
TRBJ1-1 TRBV11-3 NA NA CASMGDGNTEAFF TGTGCCAGCATGGGGGACGGGAACACTGAAGCTTTCTTT
TRBJ2-6 TRBV4-1 NA TRBD2 CASSARLAGGSGANVLTF TGCGCCAGCAGCGCCCGACTAGCGGGAGGCTCTGGGGCCAACGTCCTGACTTTC
TRBJ1-1 TRBV5-4 NA NA CASHSNRGGRADTEAFF TGTGCCAGCCACTCGAACCGAGGCGGGCGGGCCGACACTGAAGCTTTCTTT
TRBJ2-5 TRBV19 NA NA CASSPWAQQETQYF TGTGCCAGTAGTCCATGGGCGCAGCAAGAGACCCAGTACTTC
TRBJ1-5 TRBV7-2 NA NA CASSSIRGGNQPQHF TGTGCCAGCAGCTCCATCCGAGGGGGTAATCAGCCCCAGCATTTT
TRBJ1-2 TRBV2 NA NA CASSGKGRGYGYTF TGTGCCAGCAGTGGTAAAGGGAGGGGCTATGGCTACACCTTC
TRBJ1-1 TRBV19 NA TRBD1 CASSPYPGQNRGTEAFF TGTGCCAGTAGTCCCTACCCGGGACAGAACCGGGGCACTGAAGCTTTCTTT
TRBJ2-2 TRBV11-3 NA NA CASSLNSAGELFF TGTGCCAGCAGCTTAAATTCCGCCGGGGAGCTGTTTTTT
TRBJ2-7 TRBV21-1 once NA CASRIANPIYEQYF TGTGCCAGCAGGATAGCTAACCCAATCTACGAGCAGTACTTC
TRBJ1-5 TRBV6-1 NA NA CASSESPQGRSNQPQHF TGTGCCAGCAGTGAATCACCGCAGGGACGAAGCAATCAGCCCCAGCATTTT
TRBJ2-2 TRBV5-1 NA NA CASSLEQVNTGELFF TGCGCCAGCAGCTTGGAACAGGTGAACACCGGGGAGCTGTTTTTT
TRBJ1-5 TRBV19 few NA CASGGTANQPQHF TGTGCCAGTGGAGGGACGGCTAATCAGCCCCAGCATTTT
TRBJ2-7 TRBV5-4 NA TRBD1 CASSLGDSLTYEQYF TGTGCCAGCAGCTTGGGGGACAGCCTTACCTACGAGCAGTACTTC
TRBJ1-2 TRBV5-8 NA TRBD1 CASSVAGTGLNTF TGTGCCAGCAGTGTAGCCGGGACAGGGCTGAACACCTTC
TRBJ1-2 TRBV10-3 NA TRBD1 CAISGPRGGNYGYTF TGTGCCATCAGTGGTCCCAGGGGGGGTAACTATGGCTACACCTTC
TRBJ2-1 TRBV29-1 NA TRBD2 CSVDGGAGGPNEQFF TGCAGCGTTGACGGGGGAGCGGGAGGGCCAAATGAGCAGTTCTTC
TRBJ2-3 TRBV2 NA TRBD2 CASRLAGALTDTQYF TGTGCCAGCAGGCTAGCGGGGGCACTCACAGATACGCAGTATTTT
TRBJ2-1 TRBV5-1 NA NA CASSYEAASHYNEQFF TGCGCCAGCAGCTACGAGGCGGCTAGCCATTACAATGAGCAGTTCTTC
TRBJ1-1 TRBV19 NA NA CASRGVPEAFF TGTGCCAGTAGGGGGGTACCTGAAGCTTTCTTT
TRBJ1-2 TRBV9 NA NA CASSRDSASYGYTF TGTGCCAGCAGCAGGGACTCGGCTTCGTATGGCTACACCTTC
TRBJ2-7 TRBV28 few NA CASSLAGQKAPEQYF TGTGCCAGCAGTTTGGCGGGACAGAAAGCACCCGAGCAGTACTTC
TRBJ2-1 TRBV7-2 NA TRBD2 CASSLIAGPTYNEQFF TGTGCCAGCAGCTTGATAGCGGGACCGACCTACAATGAGCAGTTCTTC
TRBJ2-3 TRBV14 NA NA CASSQLVDTQYF TGTGCCAGCAGCCAATTAGTGGATACGCAGTATTTT
TRBJ1-6 TRBV11-2 few NA CASSLEAGERSPLHF TGTGCCAGCAGCTTAGAAGCAGGGGAGAGGTCACCCCTCCACTTT
TRBJ2-5 TRBV6-6 NA NA CASSYGPIQETQYF TGTGCCAGCAGTTACGGGCCAATCCAAGAGACCCAGTACTTC